This T cell receptor beta chain emerged from a study of Graves' ophthalmopathy and Graves' hyperthyroidism. The CDR3 consists of 15 residues. J lost 5 bases, V lost 5 bases, and 6 bases had no gene match. Isolation of PBMCs was performed using 10 ml of fresh peripheral blood. This clonotype was counted a few times. Using RNA transcripts, the TCR beta CDR3 regions were amplified. After a first-round RT-PCR with HTBI primers, a second-round multiplex PCR was run. TCRdb called the multiplex PCR reads again in MiXCR, with one record for every CDR3 protein. In the table there are under 250,000 distinct CDR3 sequences, around 28% of which are singletons.

Input material: peripheral blood. The rearrangement uses TRBV12-3 or TRBV12-4 and TRBJ2-5; 12 positions agree with TRBD2. The source is a man aged 50-60 years with Graves' ophthalmopathy. The CDR3: CASSRLAGDMETQYF. The CDR3 DNA reads as TGTGCCAGCAGTCGACTAGCGGGAGACATGGAGACCCAGTACTTC.